The clone carrying this TCR beta chain was seen a single time. Its antigen remains unidentified. The data were obtained in a study of Ad26.COV2.S vaccination and SARS-CoV-2 variants. Treatment denoted: about 20 received Ad26.COV2.S at low or high dose, single or two shots; about five received placebo; per-sample allocation not given. Samples came from day 63 after the first vaccine or placebo injection. Spike of the Wuhan-strain SARS-CoV-2 was expressed by an Ad26 vector, which formed the vaccine. Study results and caveats: Spike-specific TCR breadth was greater after Ad26.COV2.S than placebo.

There are 19 residues in the CDR3. CDR1 is SGHNT, CDR2 YENEEA, per germline. V was pared by 6 bases and J by 2 bases, with 18 bases of the junction left unmatched. The assay was immunoSEQ multiplex PCR, and TCRdb's table has in-frame clones only and misses some. The sample lists hundreds of thousands of clones, roughly 90% occurring once. Sample: peripheral blood, taken in a trial of Ad26.COV2.S vaccine versus placebo. The clonotype comes from a person between 18 and 65 years old who received the Ad26.COV2.S COVID-19 vaccine or a placebo. The chain employs TRBV11-3 and TRBJ1-2; 10 bases are shared with TRBD1. DNA of the CDR3: TGTGCCAGCAGGGCCAGGTTTTGGGACAGGGGCGACGCGAACTATGGCTACACCTTC. The encoded protein is CASRARFWDRGDANYGYTF.